A selection of T cell receptor beta chains follows, all from one sample in a study of T cell repertoires in cytomegalovirus infection. Each CDR3 protein is one row after TCRdb ran MiXCR on the reads. This table has roughly 300,000 distinct CDR3 sequences, more than 9% appearing once. Source material: PBMCs. The receptors derive from a human donor in good health (CMV status not recorded). Some clones in this sample may be carry-over from other donors' samples. CDR3s include the opening cysteine and the closing phenylalanine or tryptophan. The D gene is left open where the match is weak. Only some rows state a clone size, as once, few, many or a class for expanded clones.

v_call,j_call,clone_size,d_call,cdr3_nt,cdr3_aa
TRBV20-1,TRBJ2-7,NA,TRBD1,TGCAGTGCTATAGGACAGGGGCTCTACGAGCAGTACTTC,CSAIGQGLYEQYF
TRBV7-6,TRBJ1-4,NA,NA,TGTGCCAGCAGCCAGGGACGTGGAGACAATGAAAAACTGTTTTTT,CASSQGRGDNEKLFF
TRBV7-3,TRBJ1-5,NA,NA,TGTGCCAGCAGCTCCCCCCGGGCGGGTTGGAATCAGCCCCAGCATTTT,CASSSPRAGWNQPQHF
TRBV7-9,TRBJ1-2,many,NA,TGTGCCAGCAGCTTAGCGCCCCCTAGGGTAGGGTCTGGCGGCTACACCTTC,CASSLAPPRVGSGGYTF
TRBV7-2,TRBJ1-1,few,NA,TGTGCCAGCAGCTTAGGGGAGAACTACAGGCGAATCCGTGGGACTGAAGCTTTCTTT,CASSLGENYRRIRGTEAFF
TRBV7-2,TRBJ1-5,many,NA,TGTGCCAGCAGCCGGACAGCGTTATCAAATCAGCCCCAGCATTTT,CASSRTALSNQPQHF
TRBV25-1,TRBJ2-3,many,NA,TGTGCCAGCAGTGAATACCCAGGGGCAGATACGCAGTATTTT,CASSEYPGADTQYF
TRBV20-1,TRBJ1-1,NA,TRBD1,TGCAGTGCTAGGATACAGGGGATTGAAGCTTTCTTT,CSARIQGIEAFF
TRBV10-2,TRBJ2-7,few,TRBD2,TGCGCCAGCTTAGCGGGAGTGAACGAGCAGTACTTC,CASLAGVNEQYF
TRBV6-5,TRBJ1-5,few,NA,TGTGCCAGCAGTTATAAGGGGCTGAGTGATCAGCCCCAGCATTTT,CASSYKGLSDQPQHF
TRBV7-2,TRBJ1-5,many,NA,TGTGCCAGCAGTTTAACGGCGGGGGGCAATCAGCCCCAGCATTTT,CASSLTAGGNQPQHF
TRBV28,TRBJ1-1,many,NA,TGTGCCAGCAGTCCCCCCCTGGTCGGCAGGGGCGGATTT,CASSPPLVGRGGF
TRBV10-3,TRBJ1-5,NA,TRBD1,TGTGCCACCCGGGACAGCCCGCGTCAGCCCCAGCATTTT,CATRDSPRQPQHF
TRBV12-3/TRBV12-4,TRBJ2-7,few,TRBD2,TGTGCCAGCAGTTTGAGTAGCGGGGTTCCCCCCTACGAGCAGTACTTC,CASSLSSGVPPYEQYF
TRBV7-8,TRBJ2-7,NA,NA,TGTGCCAGCAGCTTGAGGGGGGAGTCCTACGAGCAGTACTTC,CASSLRGESYEQYF
TRBV7-2,TRBJ1-3,many,NA,TGTGCCAGCTCCCGGACTGGAAACACCATATATTTT,CASSRTGNTIYF
TRBV7-2,TRBJ2-1,many,TRBD2,TGTGCCAGCAGTTATGGAGCGGGAGGGGTATCCTACAATGAGCAGTTCTTC,CASSYGAGGVSYNEQFF
TRBV6-5,TRBJ2-4,few,NA,TGTGCCAGCAGCAAAGGACGGATGCAGTACTTC,CASSKGRMQYF
TRBV6-2/TRBV6-3,TRBJ2-6,NA,NA,TGTGCCAGCATCCGGGCCTTCGCTTCTGGGGCCAACGTCCTGACTTTC,CASIRAFASGANVLTF
TRBV6-2/TRBV6-3,TRBJ2-1,few,TRBD2,TGTGCCAGCAGTAACCCGGGACTAGCGGGGGTCCCGAGCTCCTACAATGAGCAGTTCTTC,CASSNPGLAGVPSSYNEQFF
TRBV20-1,TRBJ1-1,few,NA,TGCAGTGCTAGTAGACCCAAGGGGGGGGACACTGAAGCTTTCTTT,CSASRPKGGDTEAFF
TRBV5-1,TRBJ1-1,many,NA,TGCGCCAGCAGCTCCGCCACAGGGAACACTGAAGCTTTCTTT,CASSSATGNTEAFF
TRBV25-1,TRBJ1-6,NA,TRBD1,TGTGCCAGCAGGAATCCCGTAGACAGGGGGCTGAGCTCCTATAATTCACCCCTCCACTTT,CASRNPVDRGLSSYNSPLHF
TRBV28,TRBJ2-5,many,TRBD2,TGTGCCAGCAGTTCCCCCGAGCGGGGTTGGGAGACCCAGTACTTC,CASSSPERGWETQYF
TRBV11-2,TRBJ2-3,few,TRBD2,TGTGCCAGCAGCTGGGTGGCGGGAGGGCCCGTCAGGTCAGATACGCAGTATTTT,CASSWVAGGPVRSDTQYF
TRBV6-5,TRBJ2-3,NA,TRBD1,TGTGCCAGCAGACGAAGACAGGGGGCGGGAAATACGCAGTATTTT,CASRRRQGAGNTQYF
TRBV11-2,TRBJ2-3,many,TRBD1,TGTGCCAGCAGCTTAGAGACAGGGCTGGCAGATACGCAGTATTTT,CASSLETGLADTQYF
TRBV10-3,TRBJ2-3,NA,TRBD2,TGTGCCATCAGTGCGGACGGGAGGTCAAGCACAGATACGCAGTATTTT,CAISADGRSSTDTQYF
TRBV7-9,TRBJ2-7,few,NA,TGTGCCAGCAGCTTAACAGCGGGTCTCTACGAGCAGTACTTC,CASSLTAGLYEQYF
TRBV7-2,TRBJ2-5,NA,NA,TGTGCCAGCAGCTTAGGGCGACAAGTAGAGACCCAGTACTTC,CASSLGRQVETQYF
TRBV7-3,TRBJ2-1,NA,NA,TGTGCCAGCAGCTTAATTCAGGCAGGGGTTCATGAGCAGTTCTTC,CASSLIQAGVHEQFF
TRBV7-2,TRBJ2-7,many,NA,TGTGCCAGCAGCGGCGGGTCGTACTACGAGCAGTACTTC,CASSGGSYYEQYF
TRBV7-2,TRBJ2-2,few,TRBD2,TGTGCCAGCAGCTTCGTCAGCGGGAGAGTTACCGGGGAGCTGTTTTTT,CASSFVSGRVTGELFF
TRBV7-2,TRBJ2-3,few,NA,TGTGCCAGCAGCGTAGTAGGGGGGGCGGGAGATACGCAGTATTTT,CASSVVGGAGDTQYF
TRBV7-9,TRBJ1-5,few,NA,TGTGCCAGCAGCTCTCAAGCCGGAGCCCAGCATTTT,CASSSQAGAQHF
TRBV12-3/TRBV12-4,TRBJ2-5,many,NA,TGTGCCAGCAGTCCCGCAGGGCCACAAGAGACCCAGTACTTC,CASSPAGPQETQYF
TRBV2,TRBJ1-2,many,NA,TGTGCCATTATCCGGAGGGGATCTGACTATGGCTACACCTTC,CAIIRRGSDYGYTF
TRBV10-3,TRBJ2-1,NA,NA,TGTGCCATCAGCCCTACAACTAGTGAGCAGTTCTTC,CAISPTTSEQFF
TRBV27,TRBJ2-3,few,NA,TGTGCCAGCCAGGCAGGGTACACAGATACGCAGTATTTT,CASQAGYTDTQYF
TRBV4-3,TRBJ2-7,many,TRBD1,TGCGCCAGCAGCCAAGAGAGGGGGCCTACCTACGAGCAGTACTTC,CASSQERGPTYEQYF